This TCR beta chain was observed in a study of blood T cell repertoires in COVID-19. Study overall: PBMCs, B-cell-depleted T cells, or T cells were the source of the cDNA or gDNA that made up the material.

Profiled with immunoSEQ multiplex PCR; TCRdb holds only in-frame clones, not every one. There are some 80,000 clones in the sample; over 70% occur only once, and just under 10% lies in the top ten. V lost 0 bases, J lost 8 bases, and 10 bases lay in between. Germline V gene sequence: CDR1 MNHNS, CDR2 SASEGT. This CDR3 is 13 amino acids long. Sequenced material: peripheral blood. V and J are TRBV6-1 and TRBJ1-2; no clear D gene. This TCR was recovered from a human donor in a cohort sampled during active COVID-19. CDR3 amino acids: CASSEAPGYGYTF. The DNA of the CDR3 is TGTGCCAGCAGTGAAGCGCCAGGTTACGGCTACACCTTC.